A selection of T cell receptor beta chains follows, all from one sample in a study of blood T cell repertoires in COVID-19. Clones were sequenced by immunoSEQ multiplex PCR, and TCRdb holds only the in-frame ones, with some missing. The sample comprises about 670,000 clones, about 87% of which are singletons, and over 0.2% rests with the top ten. The specimen was peripheral blood. The origin of the receptors is a woman younger than 35 with acute or convalescent COVID-19. Both conserved end residues are part of each CDR3. The D gene is left open where the match is weak. Clone size is shown for a subset of rows, as once, few, many or a class of expanded clone.

.,few,TRBV12-3/TRBV12-4,TRBJ1-2,TGTGCCAGCAGTTTGTGGGGGGACTATGGCTACACCTTC,CASSLWGDYGYTF
.,.,TRBV9,TRBJ1-1,TGTGCCAGCAGCGTAGCTACGGGGAACACTGAAGCTTTCTTT,CASSVATGNTEAFF
.,.,TRBV30,TRBJ1-5,TGTGCCTGGAGTGACTCGAATGGTAATCAGCCCCAGCATTTT,CAWSDSNGNQPQHF
TRBD1,.,TRBV27,TRBJ1-2,TGTGCCAGCAGCCGGGACAGACTGGCTCCTTATGGCTACACCTTC,CASSRDRLAPYGYTF
.,.,TRBV30,TRBJ1-4,TGTGCCTGGAGTGTACGGGGGGCCGGGGAAAAACTGTTTTTT,CAWSVRGAGEKLFF
.,.,TRBV7-2,TRBJ2-2,TGTGCCAGCAGCTTAGCAGGCAGGGGTTACGGGGAGCTGTTTTTT,CASSLAGRGYGELFF
TRBD2,.,TRBV9,TRBJ2-7,TGTGCCAGCAGCCCCTCGACTAGCGGGGGCGAGCAGTACTTC,CASSPSTSGGEQYF
.,.,TRBV5-1,TRBJ2-1,TGCGCCAGCAGCTTGGGGGGCCTTGAGCAGTTCTTC,CASSLGGLEQFF
.,once,TRBV28,TRBJ1-1,TGTGCCAGCAGTTTGTGGAGGGTAAACACTGAAGCTTTCTTT,CASSLWRVNTEAFF
TRBD2,.,TRBV2,TRBJ2-5,TGTGCCAGCAGGGCTGGCGGGGGGAAAGAGACCCAGTACTTC,CASRAGGGKETQYF
TRBD1,.,TRBV4-1,TRBJ1-4,TGCGCCAGCAGCCAAGTGGGACAGGGAGGGAATGAAAAACTGTTTTTT,CASSQVGQGGNEKLFF
TRBD2,.,TRBV24-1,TRBJ2-3,TGTGCCACCAGTGATTTTAACGGGGGGGCCCTGACAGATACGCAGTATTTT,CATSDFNGGALTDTQYF
.,.,TRBV7-2,TRBJ1-5,TGTGCCAGCAGCCAAGGGCCGGGGAGCAATCAGCCCCAGCATTTT,CASSQGPGSNQPQHF
.,once,TRBV18,TRBJ1-1,TGTGCCAGCTCAGGAGGCAGGATCACTGAAGCTTTCTTT,CASSGGRITEAFF
.,.,TRBV19,TRBJ1-2,TGTGCCAGTAGCCCGACAGTCGAATATGGCTACACCTTC,CASSPTVEYGYTF
TRBD1,.,TRBV11-2,TRBJ1-1,TGTGCCAGCAGCTACCCGACAGGGGCAACAGAAGCTTTCTTT,CASSYPTGATEAFF
.,.,TRBV19,TRBJ2-1,TGTGCCAGTAAAGGACATACCTACAATGAGCAGTTCTTC,CASKGHTYNEQFF
TRBD1,.,TRBV7-3,TRBJ2-3,TGTGCCAGCAGCCCTGACAGGGGGACCACAGATACGCAGTATTTT,CASSPDRGTTDTQYF
.,.,TRBV7-9,TRBJ2-7,TGTGCCAGCAGCTTAAGGTTGGGCACCGACTACGAGCAGTACTTC,CASSLRLGTDYEQYF
.,.,TRBV5-1,TRBJ2-2,TGCGCCAGCAGCTTGGAACCCCGGTCCGGGGAGCTGTTTTTT,CASSLEPRSGELFF
.,.,TRBV28,TRBJ1-2,TGTGCCAGCATTCCGACAGGTCTCTATGGCTACACCTTC,CASIPTGLYGYTF
.,.,TRBV4-1,TRBJ1-2,TGCGCCAGCAGCCAAAGTTCGTTAGGAGCTAACTATGGCTACACCTTC,CASSQSSLGANYGYTF
TRBD1,.,TRBV19,TRBJ2-5,TGTGCCAGTAGCGTACAGGGGGCGGCGACCCAGTACTTC,CASSVQGAATQYF
TRBD1,.,TRBV19,TRBJ2-5,TGTGCCAGTAGTATCCCCCGACAGGGGGGTGAGACCCAGTACTTC,CASSIPRQGGETQYF
.,.,TRBV20-1,TRBJ1-1,TGCAGTGCTAGTTCCGGGCTGGGGGGGCACACTGAAGCTTTCTTT,CSASSGLGGHTEAFF
.,.,TRBV27,TRBJ1-2,TGTGCCAGCAGTTTATTCCCAGGACAAAGTCAGTATGGCTACACCTTC,CASSLFPGQSQYGYTF
.,.,TRBV7-7,TRBJ2-7,TGTGCCAGCAGCTTCCCGGGCCCCAAAGAGGGAATAAAGACCTACGAGCAGTACTTC,CASSFPGPKEGIKTYEQYF
.,once,TRBV5-1,TRBJ1-1,TGCGCCAGCAGCTTGGCCGGCGTACAGTTGAACACTGAAGCTTTCTTT,CASSLAGVQLNTEAFF
.,.,TRBV9,TRBJ1-1,TGTGCCAGCAGTGACAAGACAGCGACTGAAGCTTTCTTT,CASSDKTATEAFF
.,.,TRBV5-1,TRBJ1-1,TGCGCCAGCAGCTTGGGGCACGACATGAACACTGAAGCTTTCTTT,CASSLGHDMNTEAFF
TRBD1,.,TRBV5-1,TRBJ1-2,TGCGCCAGCAGCCTGGGACAGAAATATGGCTACACCTTC,CASSLGQKYGYTF
.,.,TRBV10-2,TRBJ2-7,TGCGCCAGCAGTGATGGAGGGGAGACCTACGAGCAGTACTTC,CASSDGGETYEQYF
TRBD1,.,TRBV19,TRBJ1-5,TGTGCCAGTAGCAACAGGGGGGGTAGCAATCAGCCCCAGCATTTT,CASSNRGGSNQPQHF
.,.,TRBV2,TRBJ1-6,TGTGCCAGCAGTCAGGGTTCCTATAATTCACCCCTCCACTTT,CASSQGSYNSPLHF
TRBD1,.,TRBV9,TRBJ2-7,TGTGCCAGCAGCGCCAGGACAGGGGGCGAGCAGTACTTC,CASSARTGGEQYF